This T cell receptor (beta chain) was recorded in a study of CD4 T cells in relation to SARS-CoV-2 and coronaviruses. Overall study: The restricting HLA molecule for shared crossreactive spike epitopes was mapped.

General study findings and limits: Samples before the pandemic and after infection were not matched within any donor.

CDR3 length: 14 amino acids. The germline CDR1 and CDR2 sequences are SNHLY and FYNNEI. Trimming pared 6 bases from V and 3 bases from J, leaving 13 bases between. The unexposed donors gave CD4+ T cells in 2011-2018, prior to COVID-19. The cells were cultured for around ten days before CD4+ T cells were isolated. Half the medium was replaced with IL-2 medium on days 3 and 7. Assay used: immunoSEQ multiplex PCR; TCRdb lists only in-frame clones, some missing. This sample has about 25,000 clones, with roughly 70% found just once. A word on this clone: The antigen is not known.

The material sequenced was CD4+ T cells from PBMCs, cultured in vitro. The receptor was derived from a human donor in good health. The rearrangement links TRBV2 to TRBJ2-3, with D maybe TRBD2 (5 bases). CDR3 in amino acids: CASRREPGTDTQYF. The CDR3 nucleotides are TGTGCCAGCAGGAGGGAGCCGGGAACAGATACGCAGTATTTT.